The next 7 T cell receptor beta chains were all read from a single sample in a study of T cell repertoires in cytomegalovirus infection. These receptors' targets are unknown. From the reads, TCRdb called clonotypes with MiXCR, one entry per CDR3 protein. The repertoire holds 55,000 to 70,000 distinct CDR3 sequences, with about 33% as singletons. The sequencing sample was made of PBMCs, sequenced either directly or after in vitro stimulation (not recorded which). These receptors all stem from a human donor in good health (CMV status not recorded). Some clones in this sample may be carry-over from other donors' samples.

This clonotype was detected only a few times. CDR3 amino acids: CASTRGGGRVSYNEQFF. The CDR3 nucleotides are TGCGCCAGCACTCGCGGGGGGGGGAGGGTCTCCTACAATGAGCAGTTCTTC. This chain connects TRBV4-1 to TRBJ2-1; 9 bases map to TRBD2. The V gene end was trimmed by 7 bases and the J gene end by 0 bases; junction bases not matched to a gene: 10. Per germline, CDR1 MGHRA and CDR2 YSYEKL. This CDR3 is built from 17 residues.

The CDR3 DNA reads TGTGCCAGCAGTTTAAGCGGGGGGGTTGTGACAGATACGCAGTATTTT. Translated, it gives CASSLSGGVVTDTQYF. This rearrangement joins TRBV12-3 or TRBV12-4 to TRBJ2-3, with 10 bases matching TRBD2. The CDR3 sequence is 16 residues long. V gave up 2 bases and J gave up 3 bases; unmatched junction bases: 5.

The genes are TRBV6-2 or TRBV6-3 and TRBJ2-5; 8 bases agree with TRBD1. The CDR3 is 16 amino acids. V was clipped by 5 bases and J by 0 bases; unmatched bases: 8. CDR1 is MNHEY and CDR2 is SVGEGT in the germline V gene. In DNA form, the CDR3 reads TGTGCCAGCAGTACCGGACAGGGTAAATACCAAGAGACCCAGTACTTC. This codes for CASSTGQGKYQETQYF.

This clonotype came up a few times. CDR3 region: CASSPTGAPDEQYF. DNA of the CDR3: TGTGCCAGCAGCCCCACAGGGGCCCCTGACGAGCAGTACTTC. This sequence joins TRBV12-3 or TRBV12-4 and TRBJ2-7; 7 bases map to TRBD1. This CDR3 comprises 14 residues. The V gene end was trimmed by 6 bases and the J gene end by 5 bases; junction bases not matched to a gene: 10.

This clonotype was found a few times. CDR3 coding DNA: TGTGCCAGCAGCCCCAGAGAAGAGACCCAGTACTTC. This codes for CASSPREETQYF. The rearrangement links TRBV7-6 to TRBJ2-5; D call uncertain. The CDR3 length is 12 residues. The germline gives CDR1 SGHVS, CDR2 FNYEAQ. V lost 5 bases and J lost 3, with 7 bases in between.

This clonotype has only a few counts. The chain combines TRBV2 with TRBJ2-3; 8 bases fit TRBD2. The CDR3 length is 13 residues. Losses at the gene ends were 11 bases for V and 4 bases for J; bases not matched to a gene: 8. Germline V gene lookup returns CDR1 SNHLY and CDR2 FYNNEI. Written as DNA, the CDR3 is TGTGCCGACACCGGGACTAGTCCAGATACGCAGTATTTT. Amino acids: CADTGTSPDTQYF.

The rearrangement links TRBV7-4 to TRBJ2-2, with TRBD1 identical over 8 bases. The CDR3 is 15 amino acids. The V gene's germline CDR1 is SGHVT and CDR2 SQSDAQ. The junction had 7 bases not matched to a gene; V was cut back by 5 bases and J by 5 bases. The CDR3 region has the DNA TGTGCCAGCAGCCCGGACAGGGTTTATACCGGGGAGCTGTTTTTT. Protein: CASSPDRVYTGELFF.